This is a list of T cell receptor beta chains from one sample in a study of blood T cell repertoires in COVID-19. Profiling relied on immunoSEQ multiplex PCR, and the TCRdb table lists in-frame clones only, not all of them. Of about 99,000 clones listed, about four fifths are singletons. Material: peripheral blood. These receptors all come from a man aged 55 to 70 with acute or convalescent COVID-19. CDR3s include the opening cysteine and the closing phenylalanine or tryptophan. A D gene is named only where the DNA matches it firmly. Some rows have no size entry. The others give once, few or many, or a class for an expanded clone.

J | size | V | D | CDR3 | DNA
TRBJ2-6 | - | TRBV6-5 | TRBD1 | CASSHRGPGANVLTF | TGTGCCAGCAGTCACAGGGGGCCTGGGGCCAACGTCCTGACTTTC
TRBJ1-1 | - | TRBV14 | TRBD1 | CASSRRNLRDRGPNTEAFF | TGTGCCAGCAGCCGCCGAAATCTCCGGGACAGGGGGCCGAACACTGAAGCTTTCTTT
TRBJ2-1 | - | TRBV6-5 | TRBD1 | CATEGWDRDYNEQFF | TGTGCCACCGAGGGCTGGGACAGGGATTACAATGAGCAGTTCTTC
TRBJ2-5 | few | TRBV6-2/TRBV6-3 | - | CASSQDRRETQYF | TGTGCCAGCAGCCAGGACAGAAGAGAGACCCAGTACTTC
TRBJ2-1 | - | TRBV11-3 | - | CASSLRSTGPYNEQFF | TGTGCCAGCAGCTTGAGGTCGACGGGTCCCTACAATGAGCAGTTCTTC
TRBJ1-1 | - | TRBV11-3 | - | CASSFQSNTEAFF | TGTGCCAGCAGCTTTCAGTCGAACACTGAAGCTTTCTTT
TRBJ2-1 | - | TRBV2 | - | CASSDESGEQFF | TGTGCCAGCAGCGACGAGTCGGGGGAGCAGTTCTTC
TRBJ1-1 | few | TRBV29-1 | TRBD1 | CSVEGTGDTVITEAFF | TGCAGCGTTGAAGGGACAGGGGATACGGTTATCACTGAAGCTTTCTTT
TRBJ1-2 | - | TRBV6-5 | - | CASSPGINNYGYTF | TGTGCCAGCAGCCCGGGAATTAACAACTATGGCTACACCTTC
TRBJ1-1 | - | TRBV20-1 | - | CSASKQLDTEAFF | TGCAGTGCCAGTAAACAGCTGGACACTGAAGCTTTCTTT
TRBJ2-1 | many | TRBV6-4 | TRBD2 | CASSQTSGEPRSYNEQFF | TGTGCCAGCAGTCAGACTAGCGGAGAGCCCCGCTCCTACAATGAGCAGTTCTTC
TRBJ2-1 | - | TRBV28 | TRBD1 | CASSFVRQGSYNEQFF | TGTGCCAGCAGTTTCGTCAGACAGGGCTCCTACAATGAGCAGTTCTTC
TRBJ1-6 | - | TRBV7-9 | - | CASSVQINSPLHF | TGTGCCAGCAGCGTTCAGATTAATTCACCCCTCCACTTT
TRBJ2-2 | few | TRBV7-9 | - | CASSLRERKANTGELFF | TGTGCCAGCAGCTTAAGGGAGCGGAAAGCGAACACCGGGGAGCTGTTTTTT
TRBJ2-5 | once | TRBV4-1 | - | CASSPWRLETQYF | TGCGCCAGCAGCCCGTGGAGGCTTGAGACCCAGTACTTC
TRBJ2-7 | - | TRBV3-1/TRBV3-2 | TRBD1 | CASSRSTGDSHSYEQYF | TGTGCCAGCAGCCGATCAACCGGGGACAGCCACTCCTACGAGCAGTACTTC
TRBJ2-5 | - | TRBV7-8 | - | CASSRPGRIRETQYF | TGTGCCAGCAGCCGTCCCGGGAGAATTCGAGAGACCCAGTACTTC
TRBJ2-5 | - | TRBV10-1 | TRBD1 | CASSESGQGARGETQYF | TGCGCCAGCAGTGAGTCGGGGCAGGGGGCCCGTGGAGAGACCCAGTACTTC
TRBJ1-2 | once | TRBV18 | TRBD1 | CASSPLVGGAGGYTF | TGTGCCAGCTCACCACTGGTAGGGGGCGCAGGCGGCTACACCTTC
TRBJ2-2 | - | TRBV3-1/TRBV3-2 | TRBD2 | CASSLPIAGGRTGELFF | TGTGCCAGCAGCCTTCCCATAGCGGGAGGGCGAACCGGGGAGCTGTTTTTT
TRBJ2-7 | - | TRBV5-1 | TRBD2 | CASSLPSGRVGSYEQYF | TGCGCCAGCAGCTTGCCCAGCGGGAGGGTCGGTTCCTATGAGCAGTACTTC
TRBJ2-7 | - | TRBV5-6 | TRBD2 | CASSLSTSGRKGNEQYF | TGTGCCAGCAGCCTGAGCACTAGCGGGAGGAAAGGGAACGAGCAGTACTTC
TRBJ1-5 | - | TRBV6-2/TRBV6-3 | - | CASSYGGAGNQPQHF | TGTGCCAGCAGTTACGGCGGGGCTGGCAATCAGCCCCAGCATTTT
TRBJ1-2 | - | TRBV7-9 | - | CASSQDRLSGYTF | TGTGCCAGCAGCCAAGACAGACTCTCTGGCTACACCTTC
TRBJ2-5 | few | TRBV20-1 | - | CSAHRQETQYF | TGCAGTGCTCACCGACAGGAGACCCAGTACTTC
TRBJ2-1 | - | TRBV5-1 | - | CASSLYRETYNEQFF | TGCGCCAGCAGCTTGTATCGGGAGACCTACAATGAGCAGTTCTTC
TRBJ1-2 | - | TRBV10-3 | - | CAISVEGSDYGYTF | TGTGCCATCAGTGTGGAGGGGTCGGACTATGGCTACACCTTC
TRBJ2-2 | - | TRBV5-1 | TRBD2 | CASSLRPGGSGELFF | TGCGCCAGCAGCCTCCGGCCGGGGGGATCCGGGGAGCTGTTTTTT
TRBJ1-6 | - | TRBV28 | - | CASSLGLTSSYNSPLHF | TGTGCCAGCAGTTTAGGGCTAACCAGCTCCTATAATTCACCCCTCCACTTT
TRBJ2-3 | - | TRBV4-1 | - | CASSQESRFGGRKRTDTQYF | TGCGCCAGCAGCCAAGAGTCCCGTTTTGGTGGGAGGAAACGCACAGATACGCAGTATTTT
TRBJ2-1 | - | TRBV29-1 | - | CSAHGGTSTYNEQFF | TGCAGCGCTCATGGAGGGACTTCAACCTACAATGAGCAGTTCTTC
TRBJ2-7 | - | TRBV15 | TRBD2 | CATRTSGVPNEQYF | TGTGCCACTAGGACTAGCGGGGTGCCTAACGAGCAGTACTTC
TRBJ1-4 | - | TRBV19 | TRBD1 | CASSFRKRGLANEKLFF | TGTGCCAGTAGTTTCCGGAAAAGGGGGCTTGCTAATGAAAAACTGTTTTTT
TRBJ2-1 | - | TRBV6-5 | - | CASRSSVDNEQFF | TGTGCCAGCAGGAGCTCCGTCGACAATGAGCAGTTCTTC
TRBJ2-5 | - | TRBV19 | - | CASSVNRGQETQYF | TGTGCCAGTAGTGTTAATAGGGGACAAGAGACCCAGTACTTC
TRBJ1-1 | - | TRBV7-7 | - | CASSLTQNTEAFF | TGTGCTAGCAGCTTAACACAGAACACTGAAGCTTTCTTT
TRBJ1-3 | - | TRBV18 | - | CASSPTDSGNTIYF | TGTGCCAGCTCACCAACAGACTCTGGAAACACCATATATTTT
TRBJ2-7 | - | TRBV5-4 | - | CASSLAQGLYEQYF | TGTGCCAGCAGCTTGGCACAGGGTCTCTACGAGCAGTACTTC
TRBJ1-5 | - | TRBV28 | - | CAARPTNQPQHF | TGTGCCGCCCGCCCCACAAATCAGCCCCAGCATTTT
TRBJ1-2 | - | TRBV13 | - | CASSPRTANYGYTF | TGTGCCAGCAGCCCTAGGACAGCGAACTATGGCTACACCTTC
TRBJ2-3 | - | TRBV10-3 | TRBD2 | CAISETSGRRASDTQYF | TGTGCCATCAGTGAAACTAGCGGGAGAAGGGCATCAGATACGCAGTATTTT
TRBJ2-3 | - | TRBV7-6 | - | CASSLIAGGFTDTQYF | TGTGCCAGCAGCTTAATTGCGGGCGGCTTCACAGATACGCAGTATTTT
TRBJ1-4 | - | TRBV27 | TRBD1 | CASSFRDRFGEKLFF | TGTGCCAGCAGTTTCCGGGACAGGTTCGGTGAAAAACTGTTTTTT
TRBJ2-1 | - | TRBV29-1 | - | CSVIPGGSYNEQFF | TGCAGCGTCATACCAGGGGGGAGTTACAATGAGCAGTTCTTC
TRBJ2-1 | - | TRBV3-1/TRBV3-2 | TRBD2 | CASSRTRGDEQFF | TGTGCCAGCAGCCGAACCCGGGGGGATGAGCAGTTCTTC